Sequencing of this TCR beta chain was carried out in a study of cytomegalovirus exposure and HLA in healthy donors. Points from the study as a whole: The CMV antigen specificity of a few CMV-associated chains was confirmed through in vitro analysis.

Assay used: immunoSEQ multiplex PCR; TCRdb lists only in-frame clones, some missing. There are approximately 180,000 clones in the sample; more than 75% occur only once, and 2% to 3% lies in the top ten. The CDR3 is made up of 17 amino acids. Losses at the gene ends were 2 bases for V and 0 bases for J; bases not matched to a gene: 6. Germline V CDR1 and CDR2: SGHTA, FQGNSA. To note about this clone: The target antigen is unknown.

The donors were part of the validation cohort, which consisted of approximately 110 subjects and was separate from the first cohort of around 620 subjects. Material: PBMCs. The sequence was obtained from a man aged 18 to 30 in good health and CMV-seropositive. V and J are TRBV7-2 and TRBJ2-5; TRBD2 matches 10 bases. CDR3 residues: CASSLILAGINQETQYF. The CDR3 nucleotides are TGTGCCAGCAGCTTAATACTAGCGGGAATAAACCAAGAGACCCAGTACTTC.